This section outlines one T cell receptor (beta chain) sequence together with its context. Antigen specificity is unknown. The source of the sample is a study of cytomegalovirus exposure and HLA in healthy donors. With 1 base clipped from V and 3 bases from J, the junction kept 6 bases outside the gene matches. Germline CDR1 SGHDT, CDR2 YYEEEE. CDR3 size: 16 residues. It was with 60 Vbeta and 13 Jbeta primers that the PCR ran. Assay: immunoSEQ multiplex PCR; the TCRdb copy retains only in-frame clones and omits some. The profile covers about 140,000 clones, with roughly four fifths appearing a single time and around 2% taken by the ten largest. Findings and limits, study-wide: An observed cluster of highly shared sequence variants was recorded as a likely sequencing artifact. A classifier reportedly called cytomegalovirus status with high sensitivity and specificity. Analysis performed later showed TCR beta chains linked to HLA being more clonally expanded than equally common others.

The receptor was isolated from a woman aged 40-49 years in good health and CMV-seronegative. The chain joins TRBV5-6 to TRBJ2-2; 7 positions match TRBD2. Sequencing was done on a sample of PBMCs. This CDR3 reads CASSLRREWDTGELFF. CDR3 nucleotide sequence: TGTGCCAGCAGCTTGCGGCGGGAGTGGGACACCGGGGAGCTGTTTTTT.